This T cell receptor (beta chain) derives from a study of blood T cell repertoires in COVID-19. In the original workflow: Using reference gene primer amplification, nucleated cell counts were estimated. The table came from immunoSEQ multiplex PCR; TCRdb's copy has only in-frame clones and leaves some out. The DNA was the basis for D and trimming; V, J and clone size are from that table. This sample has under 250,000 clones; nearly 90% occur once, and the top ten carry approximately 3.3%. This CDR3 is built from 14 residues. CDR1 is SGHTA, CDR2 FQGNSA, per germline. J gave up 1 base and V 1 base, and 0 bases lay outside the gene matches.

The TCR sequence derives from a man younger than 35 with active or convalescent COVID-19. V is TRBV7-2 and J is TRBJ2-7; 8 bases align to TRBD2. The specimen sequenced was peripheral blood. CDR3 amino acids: CASSLGGGSYEQYF. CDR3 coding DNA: TGTGCCAGCAGCTTAGGCGGGGGGTCCTACGAGCAGTACTTC.